These 31 T cell receptor beta chains were all obtained from the same sample, sequenced in a study of blood T cell repertoires in COVID-19. Sequenced by immunoSEQ multiplex PCR; TCRdb stores in-frame clones only, minus some. This table has about 200,000 clones, around 92% appearing once. Sequenced sample: PBMCs or T cells enriched from blood (not recorded which). The source of these receptors is a woman between 18 and 29 years old who had recovered from COVID-19.

The chain links TRBV5-1 to TRBJ2-5, with no clear D. The ends were cut back, 2 bases at V and 4 bases at J, with 3 bases in the middle. Per germline, CDR1 SGHRS and CDR2 YFSETQ. The CDR3 spans 11 residues. CDR3 region: CASSFGETQYF. Here the CDR3 DNA reads TGCGCCAGCAGCTTCGGAGAGACCCAGTACTTC. The entire variable domain, with the rest obtained from reference TRBV5-1 and TRBJ2-5, is as follows: KAGVTQTPRYLIKTRGQQVTLSCSPISGHRSVSWYQQTPGQGLQFLFEYFSETQRNKGNFPGRFSGRQFSNSRSEMNVSTLELGDSALYLCASSFGETQYFGPGTRLLVL.

This sequence joins TRBV29-1 and TRBJ1-2; no reliable D call. The germline V gene encodes CDR1 SQVTM and CDR2 ANQGSEA. The CDR3 loop spans 13 amino acids. The V end lost 6 bases, the J end lost 6 bases, and 17 bases lay between the germline ends. This CDR3 reads CSVEGSRLDGYTF. The CDR3 coding sequence is TGCAGCGTAGAGGGATCTCGGTTGGATGGCTACACCTTC.

The chain links TRBV6-5 to TRBJ2-2; D is possibly TRBD2 (6 bases). Germline-derived CDR1 and CDR2 are MNHEY and SVGAGI. V was trimmed by 7 bases and J by 7 bases, leaving 19 bases between them. The CDR3 totals 15 residues. The CDR3 is CASTMGTLGGGELFF. CDR3 nucleotides: TGTGCCAGCACTATGGGGACTCTCGGAGGCGGGGAGCTGTTTTTT.

The chain recombines TRBV10-1 with TRBJ2-2, with D possibly being TRBD2 (6 bases). Between the trimmed V and J ends, which lost 7 bases and 5 bases, there was a span of 8 bases. The germline V gene has CDR1 WNHNN and CDR2 SYGVQD (reference sequence). The CDR3 covers 12 residues. The CDR3 is CASTGTTGELFF. The CDR3 region has the DNA TGCGCCAGCACCGGGACTACCGGGGAGCTGTTTTTT.

This chain links TRBV4-2 with TRBJ1-1; unclear D gene. Germline lookup yields CDR1 LGHNA and CDR2 YNFKEQ. This CDR3 spans 13 amino acids. The ends were cut back, 1 base at V and 5 bases at J, with 8 bases in the middle. The CDR3 DNA reads as TGTGCCAGCAGCCAAGTGGGGAGGACTGAAGCTTTCTTT. The encoded protein is CASSQVGRTEAFF.

This clone was recorded once. The V and J genes are TRBV28 and TRBJ2-3; the match to TRBD2 covers 7 bases. CDR1 MDHEN and CDR2 SYDVKM come from the germline V gene. V lost 2 bases and J lost 0; bases outside the gene matches: 8. This CDR3 region has 17 residues. CDR3 in amino acids: CASSLSSLTSSTDTQYF. The CDR3 DNA reads as TGTGCCAGCAGTTTAAGTTCCTTGACTAGCAGCACAGATACGCAGTATTTT.

The chain carries TRBV30 and TRBJ2-5; 10 bases map to TRBD2. V trimming: 0 bases; J trimming: 2 bases; junction bases outside the gene matches: 3. Germline assignment: CDR1 GTSNPN and CDR2 SVGIG (reference sequence). This CDR3 has 15 amino acids. The CDR3 DNA is TGTGCCTGGAGTGTGGGAGCGGGGGGGCAAGAGACCCAGTACTTC. Amino acid sequence: CAWSVGAGGQETQYF.

The J gene is TRBJ2-1, the V gene TRBV9, with 7 bases aligning to TRBD2. The CDR3 consists of 15 residues. Trimming at V came to 3 bases and at J to 7 bases, leaving 10 bases not matched to a gene. The germline V gene encodes CDR1 SGDLS and CDR2 YYNGEE. The CDR3 DNA follows: TGTGCCAGCAGCGAAGCGTCCAACGGGGGGAATGAGCAGTTCTTC. Translating gives CASSEASNGGNEQFF.

This clone occurred once. The chain couples TRBV7-9 to TRBJ1-2; TRBD1 is a possible D gene (5 bases). V gave up 5 bases and J gave up 0 bases, with 16 bases separating them. The CDR3 covers 16 residues. Germline values: CDR1 SEHNR, CDR2 FQNEAQ (reference sequence). The CDR3 DNA reads as TGTGCCAGCAGCCCAGCGGGGCTGGAGGCTAACTATGGCTACACCTTC. Its protein product is CASSPAGLEANYGYTF.

The genes are TRBV28 and TRBJ1-5, with 8 positions matching TRBD1. Germline loops: CDR1 MDHEN, CDR2 SYDVKM. After removal of 3 bases from V and 6 bases from J, the junction contained 10 bases not matched to a gene. This CDR3 has 16 amino acids. CDR3 region: CASSFSGRGRIQPQHF. The CDR3 bases are TGTGCCAGCAGTTTTTCCGGCAGGGGGCGTATTCAGCCCCAGCATTTT.

The rearrangement joins TRBV18 to TRBJ1-2; 8 bases align to TRBD1. The CDR3 length is 12 residues. V lost 5 bases, J lost 6 bases, and 2 bases stayed unmatched. Germline-derived CDR1 and CDR2 are KGHSH and LQKENI. CDR3 nucleotide sequence: TGTGCCAGCTCAAAGGACAGGGATGGCTACACCTTC. Its translation is CASSKDRDGYTF.

This clone was seen only once. The V call is TRBV29-1, the J call TRBJ1-1, with D possibly being TRBD1 (6 bases). Germline assignment: CDR1 SQVTM and CDR2 ANQGSEA. The CDR3 covers 14 residues. The V end lost 6 bases, the J end lost 3 bases, and 17 bases lay between the germline ends. CDR3 bases: TGCAGCGTCCGGGGAGGGGGATCGGACACTGAAGCTTTCTTT. It specifies CSVRGGGSDTEAFF.

This clone appeared a few times. The chain combines TRBV28 with TRBJ1-2, with 7 bases identical to TRBD1. The CDR3 spans 13 residues. V shed 5 bases and J 4 bases; nucleotides not matched to a gene: 4. Germline V gene data show CDR1 as MDHEN and CDR2 as SYDVKM. In DNA, the CDR3 is TGTGCCAGCAGTGGGGACAGACTCTATGGCTACACCTTC. Protein: CASSGDRLYGYTF.

The chain joins TRBV6-5 to TRBJ2-1, with D possibly matching TRBD1 (6 bases). Trimming left V 6 bases short and J 3 bases short, with 9 bases between. There are 13 residues in the CDR3. CDR1 and CDR2 (germline): MNHEY, SVGAGI. DNA of the CDR3: TGTGCCAGCAGGGAGGACAGCTACAATGAGCAGTTCTTC. As protein: CASREDSYNEQFF.

A note on this clone: This same CDR3 is encoded by further DNA sequences in the sample. V gene TRBV7-9 combines with J gene TRBJ1-2; D ambiguous. V gave up 4 bases and J gave up 4 bases, with 4 bases separating them. Germline V gives CDR1 SEHNR, CDR2 FQNEAQ (reference sequence). This CDR3 comprises 11 residues. The CDR3 sequence is CASSSLYGYTF. CDR3 coding DNA: TGTGCCAGCAGCTCCCTCTATGGCTACACCTTC.

This clone was picked up one time. CDR3 residues: CASAGGGRTEAFF. The CDR3 DNA reads as TGTGCCAGCGCGGGCGGGGGCCGCACTGAAGCTTTCTTT. The chain joins TRBV5-5 to TRBJ1-1; tentatively, D is TRBD1 (6 bases). CDR3 length: 13 amino acids. Deletions cut 7 bases from V and 4 bases from J, with 14 bases between. Germline values: CDR1 SGHKS, CDR2 YYEKEE (reference sequence). Looking up the rest from reference TRBV5-5 and TRBJ1-1 gives the full variable domain: DAGVTQSPTHLIKTRGQQVTLRCSPISGHKSVSWYQQVLGQGPQFIFQYYEKEERGRGNFPDRFSARQFPNYSSELNVNALLLGDSALYLCASAGGGRTEAFFGQGTRLTVV.

The chain combines TRBV5-1 with TRBJ1-1; no clear D. This CDR3 comprises 14 residues. Trimming left V 0 bases short and J 1 base short, with 7 bases between. Germline values: CDR1 SGHRS, CDR2 YFSETQ. CDR3 sequence reads: CASSLEQQNTEAFF. The CDR3 DNA reads as TGCGCCAGCAGCTTGGAACAGCAGAACACTGAAGCTTTCTTT.

This clone appeared a single time. V and J are TRBV7-6 and TRBJ1-2, with D hard to call. V dropped 1 base and J dropped 14 bases, with 11 bases sitting between them. The CDR3 spans 11 residues. Germline CDR1 reads SGHVS; CDR2 reads FNYEAQ. CDR3 protein: CASSLVAAQTF. The CDR3 DNA follows: TGTGCCAGCAGCTTAGTGGCGGCTCAAACCTTC.

The V and J genes are TRBV29-1 and TRBJ2-5, with 10 nucleotides matching TRBD2. J lost 1 base, V lost 5 bases, and 4 bases had no gene match. Germline CDR1 SQVTM, CDR2 ANQGSEA. CDR3 length: 14 amino acids. The CDR3 DNA reads as TGCAGCGTTAGGACTAGCGGTTCCCAAGAGACCCAGTACTTC. Its protein is CSVRTSGSQETQYF.

The rearrangement uses TRBV21-1 and TRBJ1-3. TRBV21-1 is flagged as a pseudogene. The CDR3 runs 12 residues. The CDR3 DNA reads as TGTGCTAAACGGGGGGGTGGAAACACCATATATTTT. It translates to CAKRGGGNTIYF.

The rearrangement links TRBV4-1 to TRBJ2-5; D is perhaps TRBD1 (6 bases). V was shortened by 7 bases and J by 5 bases, with 20 bases between the two germline ends. CDR3 length equals 15 residues. Germline CDR1 MGHRA, CDR2 YSYEKL. The CDR3 protein is CASNPSGQLMETQYF. CDR3 DNA sequence: TGCGCCAGCAACCCCTCCGGACAGTTGATGGAGACCCAGTACTTC.

The chain joins TRBV30 to TRBJ1-6; D gene unclear. This CDR3 region has 13 residues. Per the germline V gene, CDR1 is GTSNPN and CDR2 is SVGIG (reference sequence). Trimming took off 4 bases at V and 0 bases at J, with 4 bases between the two ends. CDR3 nucleotides: TGTGCCTGGACGGGCTCCTATAATTCACCCCTCCACTTT. It codes for CAWTGSYNSPLHF.

In this sample, this clone turned up once. J is TRBJ2-3 and V is TRBV28, with D possibly being TRBD1 (6 bases). The germline gives CDR1 MDHEN, CDR2 SYDVKM. V dropped 6 bases and J dropped 2 bases, with 12 bases sitting between them. The CDR3 spans 14 residues. Here the CDR3 reads CASSLTGTTDTQYF. CDR3 nucleotide sequence: TGTGCCAGCAGCCTGACAGGCACCACAGATACGCAGTATTTT.

The genes are TRBV5-1 and TRBJ2-5, with TRBD2 matching 7 bases. The junction had 10 bases not matched to a gene; V was cut back by 4 bases and J by 4 bases. Germline-derived CDR1 and CDR2 are SGHRS and YFSETQ. The CDR3 spans 15 residues. In DNA form, the CDR3 reads TGCGCCAGCAGCCCCGGACTAGTAGCCCGAGAGACCCAGTACTTC. Its protein product is CASSPGLVARETQYF.

The genes are TRBV12-3 or TRBV12-4 and TRBJ1-1; D unclear. V lost 2 bases, J lost 5 bases, and 9 bases lay in between. The CDR3 runs 13 residues. The CDR3, as DNA: TGTGCCAGCAGTTTATTCATGAGAACTGAAGCTTTCTTT. Protein product: CASSLFMRTEAFF.

This chain joins TRBV29-1 and TRBJ2-6; the match to TRBD1 covers 8 bases. The CDR3 has 15 residues. Germline-derived CDR1 and CDR2 are SQVTM and ANQGSEA. After removal of 5 bases from V and 4 bases from J, the junction contained 7 bases not matched to a gene. The CDR3 protein is CSVLDRESGANVLTF. The CDR3 DNA reads as TGCAGCGTTCTGGACAGGGAATCAGGGGCCAACGTCCTGACTTTC.

The chain links TRBV5-8 to TRBJ1-4; no firm D call. The CDR3 runs 15 residues. CDR1 and CDR2 (germline): SGHTS, YDEGEE. The germline V and J ends were trimmed by 4 bases and 8 bases, with 18 bases remaining between them. The CDR3 sequence: CASSEPVRGSEKLFF. For the CDR3, the DNA is TGTGCCAGCAGCGAACCTGTGCGGGGTTCGGAAAAACTGTTTTTT.

This chain uses TRBV3-1 (or the pseudogene TRBV3-2) with TRBJ1-2, with D maybe TRBD1 (6 bases). V lost 0 bases to trimming and J lost 3 bases, with 20 bases between them. Germline CDR1 is LGHDT and CDR2 is YNNKEL (reference sequence). This CDR3 is built from 18 residues. The CDR3: CASSQDLSWGGSHYGYTF. The CDR3, as DNA: TGTGCCAGCAGCCAAGATTTGTCGTGGGGGGGCAGTCACTATGGCTACACCTTC.

V usage is TRBV5-1 and J usage is TRBJ2-7, with D perhaps given as TRBD1 or TRBD2 (5 bases each). CDR3 size: 15 residues. V was trimmed by 4 bases and J by 5 bases, leaving 19 bases between them. CDR1 SGHRS and CDR2 YFSETQ come from the germline V gene. CDR3 sequence: CASSLGVGGFHEQYF. The CDR3 nucleotides are TGCGCCAGCAGCCTGGGGGTCGGAGGATTCCACGAGCAGTACTTC.

There are a few counts of this clone. This chain links TRBV10-1 with TRBJ2-2; D might be TRBD1 (6 bases). Looked up from germline, CDR1 is WNHNN and CDR2 is SYGVQD (reference sequence). Deletions cut 4 bases from V and 6 bases from J, with 9 bases between. The CDR3 extends over 13 amino acids. The CDR3 is CASSATGPGELFF. The CDR3, as DNA: TGCGCCAGCAGTGCCACAGGGCCCGGGGAGCTGTTTTTT.

The chain is built from TRBV19 and TRBJ1-1, with D perhaps TRBD1 (6 bases). V was trimmed by 7 bases and J by 3 bases, leaving 18 bases between them. CDR1 is LNHDA, CDR2 SQIVND, per germline (reference sequence). The CDR3 has 15 amino acids. The CDR3 protein is CASIPGGGRHTEAFF. The CDR3, as DNA: TGTGCCAGTATCCCCGGGGGGGGCCGGCACACTGAAGCTTTCTTT.